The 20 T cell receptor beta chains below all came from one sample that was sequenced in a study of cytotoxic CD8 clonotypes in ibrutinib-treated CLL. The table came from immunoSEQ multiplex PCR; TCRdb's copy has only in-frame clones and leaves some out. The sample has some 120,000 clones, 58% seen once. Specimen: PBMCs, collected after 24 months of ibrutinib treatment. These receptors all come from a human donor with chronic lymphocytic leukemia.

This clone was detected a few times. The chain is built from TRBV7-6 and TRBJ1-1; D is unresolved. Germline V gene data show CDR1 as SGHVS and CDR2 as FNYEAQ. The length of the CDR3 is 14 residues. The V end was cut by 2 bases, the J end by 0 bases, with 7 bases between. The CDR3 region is CASSLQRLNTEAFF. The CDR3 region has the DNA TGTGCCAGCAGCTTACAACGGTTGAACACTGAAGCTTTCTTT.

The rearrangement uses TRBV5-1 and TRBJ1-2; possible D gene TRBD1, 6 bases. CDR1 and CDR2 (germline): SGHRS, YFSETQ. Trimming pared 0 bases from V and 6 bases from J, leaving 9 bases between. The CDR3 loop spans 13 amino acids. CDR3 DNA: TGCGCCAGCAGCTTGGGGGGGCGGAATGGCTACACCTTC. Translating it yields CASSLGGRNGYTF.

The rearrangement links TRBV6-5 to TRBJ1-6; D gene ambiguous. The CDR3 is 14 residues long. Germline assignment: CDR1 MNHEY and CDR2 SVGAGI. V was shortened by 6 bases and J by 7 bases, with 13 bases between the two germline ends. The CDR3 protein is CASRETVGNSPLHF. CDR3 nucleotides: TGTGCCAGCAGGGAGACGGTTGGGAATTCACCCCTCCACTTT.

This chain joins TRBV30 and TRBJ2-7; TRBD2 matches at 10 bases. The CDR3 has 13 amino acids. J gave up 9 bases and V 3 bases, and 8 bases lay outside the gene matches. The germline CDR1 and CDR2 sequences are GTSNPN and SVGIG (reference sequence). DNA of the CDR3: TGTGCCTGGAGATCAAGCGGGGGGGCCAGGCAGTACTTC. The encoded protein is CAWRSSGGARQYF.

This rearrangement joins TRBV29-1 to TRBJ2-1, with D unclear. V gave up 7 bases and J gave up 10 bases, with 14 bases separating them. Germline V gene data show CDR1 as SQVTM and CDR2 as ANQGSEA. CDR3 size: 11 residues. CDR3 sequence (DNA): TGCAGCGGGGGTTACCGTGGGGAGCAGTTCTTC. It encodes CSGGYRGEQFF.

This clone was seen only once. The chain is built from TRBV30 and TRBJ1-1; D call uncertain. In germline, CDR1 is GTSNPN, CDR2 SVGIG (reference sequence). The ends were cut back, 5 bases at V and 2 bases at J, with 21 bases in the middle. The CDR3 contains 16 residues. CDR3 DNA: TGTGCCTGGGTGAACAGAGCCCCTAAATCAAACACTGAAGCTTTCTTT. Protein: CAWVNRAPKSNTEAFF.

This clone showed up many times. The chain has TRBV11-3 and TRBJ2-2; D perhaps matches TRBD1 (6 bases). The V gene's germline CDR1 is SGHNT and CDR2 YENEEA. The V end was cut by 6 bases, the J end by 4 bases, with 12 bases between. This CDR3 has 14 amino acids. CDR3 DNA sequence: TGTGCCAGCAGACTGCAGGGGTCCACCGGGGAGCTGTTTTTT. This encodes CASRLQGSTGELFF.

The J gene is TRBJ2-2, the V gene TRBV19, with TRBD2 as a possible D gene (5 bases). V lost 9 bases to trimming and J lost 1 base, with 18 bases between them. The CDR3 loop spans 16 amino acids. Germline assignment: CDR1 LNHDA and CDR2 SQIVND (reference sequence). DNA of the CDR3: TGTGCCAGACACTATTACGGGATTTGGAACACCGGGGAGCTGTTTTTT. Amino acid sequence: CARHYYGIWNTGELFF.

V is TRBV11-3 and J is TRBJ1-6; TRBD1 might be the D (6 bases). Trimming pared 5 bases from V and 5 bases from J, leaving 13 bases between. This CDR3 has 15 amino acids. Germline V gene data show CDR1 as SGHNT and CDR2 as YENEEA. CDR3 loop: CASSPREGDNSPLHF. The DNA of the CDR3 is TGTGCCAGCAGCCCGCGGGAGGGGGATAATTCACCCCTCCACTTT.

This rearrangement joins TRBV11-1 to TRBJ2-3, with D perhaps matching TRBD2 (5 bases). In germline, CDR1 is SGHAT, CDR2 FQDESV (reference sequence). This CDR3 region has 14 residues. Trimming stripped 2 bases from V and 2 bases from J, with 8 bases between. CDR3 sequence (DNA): TGTGCCAGCAGCTTAATGGGAGCCACAGATACGCAGTATTTT. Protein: CASSLMGATDTQYF. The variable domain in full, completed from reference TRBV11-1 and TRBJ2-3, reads EAEVAQSPRYKITEKSQAVAFWCDPISGHATLYWYRQILGQGPELLVQFQDESVVDDSQLPKDRFSAERLKGVDSTLKIQPAELGDSAMYLCASSLMGATDTQYFGPGTRLTVL.

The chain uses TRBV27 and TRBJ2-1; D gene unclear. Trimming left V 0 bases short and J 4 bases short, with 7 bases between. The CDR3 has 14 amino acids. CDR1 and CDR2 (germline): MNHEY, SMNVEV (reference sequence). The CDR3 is CASSLSAEYNEQFF. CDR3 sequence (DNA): TGTGCCAGCAGTTTATCGGCAGAATACAATGAGCAGTTCTTC.

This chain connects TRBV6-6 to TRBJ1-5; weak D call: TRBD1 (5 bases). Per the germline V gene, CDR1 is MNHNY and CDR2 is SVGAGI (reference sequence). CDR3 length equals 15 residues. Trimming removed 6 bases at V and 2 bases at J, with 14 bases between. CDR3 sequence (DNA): TGTGCCAGCAGCGACCGGGGCGCGGGCAATCAGCCCCAGCATTTT. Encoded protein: CASSDRGAGNQPQHF.

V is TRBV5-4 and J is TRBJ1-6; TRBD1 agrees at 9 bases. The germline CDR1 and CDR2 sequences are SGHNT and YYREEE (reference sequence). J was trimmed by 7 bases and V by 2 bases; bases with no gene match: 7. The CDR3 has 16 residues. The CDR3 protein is CASSFYFGQGNSPLHF. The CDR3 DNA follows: TGTGCCAGCAGCTTCTATTTCGGACAGGGGAATTCACCCCTCCACTTT.

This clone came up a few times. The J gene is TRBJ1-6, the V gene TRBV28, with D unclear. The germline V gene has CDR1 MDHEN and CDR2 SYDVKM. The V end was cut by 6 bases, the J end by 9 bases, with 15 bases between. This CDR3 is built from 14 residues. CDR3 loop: CASSSLSGGSPLHF. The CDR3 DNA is TGTGCCAGCAGCTCACTCAGCGGCGGTTCACCCCTCCACTTT.

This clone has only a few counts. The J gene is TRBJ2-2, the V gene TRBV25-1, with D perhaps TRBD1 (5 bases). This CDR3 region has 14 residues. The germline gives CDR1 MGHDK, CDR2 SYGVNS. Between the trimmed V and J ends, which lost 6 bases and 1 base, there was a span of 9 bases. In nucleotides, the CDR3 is TGTGCCAGCAGGGATGACAGGAACACCGGGGAGCTGTTTTTT. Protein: CASRDDRNTGELFF.

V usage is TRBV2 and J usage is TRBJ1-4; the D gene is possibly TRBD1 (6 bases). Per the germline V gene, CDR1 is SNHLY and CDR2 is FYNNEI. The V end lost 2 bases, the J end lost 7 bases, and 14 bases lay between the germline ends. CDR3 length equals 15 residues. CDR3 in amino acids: CASSEQGMRAEKLFF. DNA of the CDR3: TGTGCCAGCAGTGAACAGGGGATGCGTGCTGAAAAACTGTTTTTT. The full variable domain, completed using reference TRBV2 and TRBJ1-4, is EPEVTQTPSHQVTQMGQEVILRCVPISNHLYFYWYRQILGQKVEFLVSFYNNEISEKSEIFDDQFSVERPDGSNFTLKIRSTKLEDSAMYFCASSEQGMRAEKLFFGSGTQLSVL.

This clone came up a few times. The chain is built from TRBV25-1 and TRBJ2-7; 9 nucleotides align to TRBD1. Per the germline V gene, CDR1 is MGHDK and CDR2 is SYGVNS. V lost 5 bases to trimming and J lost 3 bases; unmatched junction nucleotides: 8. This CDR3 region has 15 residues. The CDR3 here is CASSHPGDRDYEQYF. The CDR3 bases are TGTGCCAGCAGTCATCCGGGGGACAGGGACTACGAGCAGTACTTC.

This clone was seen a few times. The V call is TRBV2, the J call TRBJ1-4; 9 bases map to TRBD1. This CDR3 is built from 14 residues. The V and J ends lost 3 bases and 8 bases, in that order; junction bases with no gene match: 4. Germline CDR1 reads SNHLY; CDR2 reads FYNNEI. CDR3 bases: TGTGCCAGCAGTGATCGGACAGGGGAGGAAAAACTGTTTTTT. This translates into CASSDRTGEEKLFF.

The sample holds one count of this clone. The CDR3 here is CASSQGQGYYEQYF. In nucleotides, the CDR3 is TGTGCCAGCTCGCAGGGGCAGGGCTACTACGAGCAGTACTTC. The V gene is TRBV6-5, the J gene TRBJ2-7, with D possibly TRBD1 on 6 matching bases. Germline CDR1 and CDR2: MNHEY and SVGAGI. Trimming took 8 bases from V and 3 from J, leaving 17 bases between them. This CDR3 is 14 amino acids long.

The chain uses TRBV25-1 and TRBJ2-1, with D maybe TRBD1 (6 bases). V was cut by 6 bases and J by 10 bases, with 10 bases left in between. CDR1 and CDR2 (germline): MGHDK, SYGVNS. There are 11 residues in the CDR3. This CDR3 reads CASSIQGEQFF. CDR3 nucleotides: TGTGCCAGCAGCATCCAGGGGGAGCAGTTCTTC.